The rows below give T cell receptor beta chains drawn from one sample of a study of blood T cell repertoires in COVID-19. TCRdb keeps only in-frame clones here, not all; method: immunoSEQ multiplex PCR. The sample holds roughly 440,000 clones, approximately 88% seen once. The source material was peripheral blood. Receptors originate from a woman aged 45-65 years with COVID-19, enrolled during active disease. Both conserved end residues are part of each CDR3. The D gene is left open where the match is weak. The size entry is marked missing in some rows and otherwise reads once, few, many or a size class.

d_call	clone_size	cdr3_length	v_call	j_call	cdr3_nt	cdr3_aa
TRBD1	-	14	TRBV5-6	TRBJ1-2	TGTGCCAGCAGCTTGACAGGGGCCGGCTATGGCTACACCTTC	CASSLTGAGYGYTF
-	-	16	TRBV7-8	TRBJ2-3	TGTGCCAGCAGCACCTCACGACTCCCCTCCACAGATACGCAGTATTTT	CASSTSRLPSTDTQYF
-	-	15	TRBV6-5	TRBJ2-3	TGTGCCAGCAGTCTCGCAGGGCTCAGCACAGATACGCAGTATTTT	CASSLAGLSTDTQYF
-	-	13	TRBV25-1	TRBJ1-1	TGTGCCAGCAGTGTCGGGTTACACACTGAAGCTTTCTTT	CASSVGLHTEAFF
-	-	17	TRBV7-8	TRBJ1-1	TGTGCCAGCAGCTTAGCAATAGGGGCAGGGGTGGGCACTGAAGCTTTCTTT	CASSLAIGAGVGTEAFF
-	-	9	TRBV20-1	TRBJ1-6	TGCAGTGCCAGGGACACCCGGGACTTT	CSARDTRDF
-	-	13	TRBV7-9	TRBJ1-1	TGTGCCAGCACCCGACAGGCGATTACTGAAGCTTTCTTT	CASTRQAITEAFF
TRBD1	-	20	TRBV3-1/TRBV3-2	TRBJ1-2	TGTGCCAGCAGCCAAGACGTTTATCGGGGACAGGGGGGCGCTAGGGGTGGCTACACCTTC	CASSQDVYRGQGGARGGYTF
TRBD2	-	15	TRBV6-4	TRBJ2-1	TGTGCCAGCAGTGACTCTAGCGGGGGGACCGATGAGCAGTTCTTC	CASSDSSGGTDEQFF
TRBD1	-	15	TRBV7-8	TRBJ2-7	TGTGCCAGCAGCTGGTATCGGACAGGGGTGAAGGAGCAGTACTTC	CASSWYRTGVKEQYF
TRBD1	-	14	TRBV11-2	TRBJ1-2	TGTGCCAGCAGCCTTCCAGGGGGCTATTATGGCTACACCTTC	CASSLPGGYYGYTF
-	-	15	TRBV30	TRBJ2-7	TGTGCCTGGATCCCTAAGACCGCGAACTACTACGAGCAGTACTTC	CAWIPKTANYYEQYF
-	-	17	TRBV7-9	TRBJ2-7	TGTGCCAGCAGCTTAGCACTCGGACAGTTCTTCTCCTACGAGCAGTACTTC	CASSLALGQFFSYEQYF
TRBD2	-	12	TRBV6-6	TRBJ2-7	TGTGCCAGCAGACCGGGGGGTGGAGAGCAGTACTTC	CASRPGGGEQYF
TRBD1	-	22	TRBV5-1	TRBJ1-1	TGCGCCAGCAGCTCAGGACCGGGACAGGGAATGGAAATGGGAAGGTCGAACACTGAAGCTTTCTTT	CASSSGPGQGMEMGRSNTEAFF
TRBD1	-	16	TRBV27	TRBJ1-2	TGTGCCAGCAGCCAACCGGGACAGGGACCTTTAAGTGGCTACACCTTC	CASSQPGQGPLSGYTF
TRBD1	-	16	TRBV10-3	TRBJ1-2	TGTGCCATCAGTGAGTCGAGGGCAGGGGGCGGCTATGGCTACACCTTC	CAISESRAGGGYGYTF
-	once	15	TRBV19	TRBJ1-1	TGTGCCAGTAGGTCCCCTGCCAGGGAGGACACTGAAGCTTTCTTT	CASRSPAREDTEAFF
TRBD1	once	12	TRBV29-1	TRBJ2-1	TGCAGCGTTGGGGACAGGGGGCTAGAGCAGTTCTTC	CSVGDRGLEQFF
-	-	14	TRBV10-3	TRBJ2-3	TGTGCCATCAGTGAGCGGGGGACTACAGATACGCAGTATTTT	CAISERGTTDTQYF
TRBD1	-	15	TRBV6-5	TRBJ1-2	TGTGCCAGCAGTTACTCAATCAGGGGGATTACGAGCTACACCTTC	CASSYSIRGITSYTF
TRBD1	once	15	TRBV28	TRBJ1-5	TGTGCCAGCAGTCGGGACAGGGGAGGATATCAGCCCCAGCATTTT	CASSRDRGGYQPQHF
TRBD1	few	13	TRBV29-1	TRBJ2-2	TGCAGCGTCCCGGGACAGGGGGCCGGGGAGCTGTTTTTT	CSVPGQGAGELFF
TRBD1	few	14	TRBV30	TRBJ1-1	TGTGCCTGGAGTTCCACCTCAGGGGGGACTGAAGCTTTCTTT	CAWSSTSGGTEAFF
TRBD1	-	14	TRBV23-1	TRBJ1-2	TGCGCCAGCAGTGACCGGGACAGGGGTGATGGCTACACCTTC	CASSDRDRGDGYTF
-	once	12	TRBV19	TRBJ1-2	TGTGCCAGTAGTTGGGAGAACTATGGCTACACCTTC	CASSWENYGYTF
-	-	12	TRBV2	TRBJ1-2	TGTGCCAGCAGTGTTGTCGTGTATGGCTACACCTTC	CASSVVVYGYTF